The 25 T cell receptor beta chains listed next were all sequenced from one sample in a study of early stage breast cancer tumors (dated by TCRdb to about 2017). Receptor amplification or capture employed the immunoSEQ multiplex PCR assay. TCRdb retrieved this table from immuneACCESS and kept in-frame rearrangements only. Not all clones are present; in checked studies, unresolved V genes account for under half, and no reason is known for the remainder. Within this sample are some 21,000 clones, with roughly 76% of them counted one time only. Of the sample, roughly 25% falls within the top ten clones. The material sequenced was blood. The receptor source for this set is a person aged 55 to 70 with breast cancer.

The chain has TRBV5-1 and TRBJ1-1; D call uncertain. Germline CDR1 and CDR2: SGHRS and YFSETQ. There are 14 residues in the CDR3. Trimming took 0 bases from V and 3 from J, leaving 9 bases between them. Here the CDR3 reads CASSLEAQYTEAFF. CDR3 bases: TGCGCCAGCAGCTTGGAGGCGCAGTACACTGAAGCTTTCTTT.

This clone was seen only a few times. This specimen includes other DNA sequences encoding the same CDR3. The rearrangement uses TRBV6-1 and TRBJ2-3; no reliable D call. The V gene's germline CDR1 is MNHNS and CDR2 SASEGT. The CDR3 extends over 12 amino acids. The V end was cut by 2 bases, the J end by 6 bases, with 6 bases between. The CDR3 bases are TGTGCCAGCAGTGAACTGGGGGATACGCAGTATTTT. It translates to CASSELGDTQYF.

The J gene is TRBJ2-1, the V gene TRBV29-1; D remains ambiguous. CDR1 is SQVTM and CDR2 is ANQGSEA in the germline V gene. This CDR3 has 14 residues. Trimming took off 3 bases at V and 6 bases at J, with 15 bases between the two ends. Written as DNA, the CDR3 is TGCAGCGTTGACGGCCTCGATACCGCCAATGAGCAGTTCTTC. It is translated as CSVDGLDTANEQFF.

Concerning this clone itself: A junction boundary mismatches the germline segment, possibly from a read error. The V call is TRBV7-7, the J call TRBJ2-3, with a possible D match to TRBD1 (5 bases). This CDR3 has 14 amino acids. The germline CDR1 and CDR2 sequences are SSHAT and FNYEAQ (reference sequence). The chain's CDR3 is CASSTSGFTDTQYF. CDR3 sequence (DNA): TGTGCTAGCAGCACTTCAGGGTTCACAGATACGCAGTATTTT.

The chain carries TRBV25-1 and TRBJ2-2; D is undetermined. V was cut by 2 bases and J by 3 bases, with 7 bases left in between. The CDR3 is 14 residues long. From germline, CDR1 is MGHDK and CDR2 SYGVNS. DNA of the CDR3: TGTGCCAGCAGTGAACCGGGTTACACCGGGGAGCTGTTTTTT. Translation gives CASSEPGYTGELFF.

The chain recombines TRBV19 with TRBJ1-5; no clear D. The V and J ends lost 7 bases and 5 bases respectively, with 15 bases between them. From germline, CDR1 is LNHDA and CDR2 SQIVND (reference sequence). The CDR3 contains 14 residues. The CDR3 spells CASKRREAHQPQHF. CDR3 DNA sequence: TGTGCCAGTAAGCGCCGGGAGGCCCATCAGCCCCAGCATTTT.

This chain connects TRBV7-2 to TRBJ2-1; TRBD2 aligns across 13 bases. V shed 5 bases, J shed 7 bases, and the junction held 5 bases outside the gene matches. Germline V gene sequence: CDR1 SGHTA, CDR2 FQGNSA. This CDR3 is built from 15 residues. The CDR3 region has the DNA TGTGCCAGCAGCGAGACTAGCGGGAGGAGGAATGAGCAGTTCTTC. The encoded protein is CASSETSGRRNEQFF.

This CDR3 is CASSSARTSGGHYNEQFF. CDR3 DNA sequence: TGTGCCAGCAGCTCGGCAAGGACTAGCGGGGGCCACTACAATGAGCAGTTCTTC. The rearrangement joins TRBV7-8 to TRBJ2-1; 13 bases map to TRBD2. The V gene end was trimmed by 4 bases and the J gene end by 3 bases; junction bases not matched to a gene: 9. This CDR3 has 18 amino acids. Looked up from germline, CDR1 is SGHVS and CDR2 is FQNEAQ.

The CDR3 DNA follows: TGTGCCAGCAGCGACCTCGGGGGGGGCTATCTTCAAGAGACCCAGTACTTC. Translation: CASSDLGGGYLQETQYF. The chain joins TRBV9 to TRBJ2-5; 8 bases line up with TRBD2. Per germline, CDR1 SGDLS and CDR2 YYNGEE. The CDR3 covers 17 residues. Losses at the gene ends were 3 bases for V and 2 bases for J; bases not matched to a gene: 12.

CDR3 nucleotides: TGTGCCAGCAGTTACCCCTACAATGAGCAGTTCTTC. This codes for CASSYPYNEQFF. This rearrangement joins TRBV6-6 to TRBJ2-1; D remains unclear. The CDR3 has 12 residues. V lost 2 bases to trimming and J lost 2 bases, with 1 base between them. CDR1 and CDR2 from the germline V gene are MNHNY and SVGAGI (reference sequence).

This chain links TRBV4-1 with TRBJ2-4; 8 nucleotides line up with TRBD1. There are 15 residues in the CDR3. With V trimmed by 1 base and J by 5 bases, 4 bases remained unmatched. In germline, CDR1 is MGHRA, CDR2 YSYEKL. The CDR3 region has the DNA TGCGCCAGCAGCCAAGTTACGACAGGGGAAAACATTCAGTACTTC. Amino acids: CASSQVTTGENIQYF.

This chain connects TRBV18 to TRBJ2-2, with D unclear. The germline V and J ends were trimmed by 3 bases and 4 bases, with 15 bases remaining between them. Germline V gene lookup returns CDR1 KGHSH and CDR2 LQKENI. The CDR3 has 16 amino acids. CDR3 protein: CASSPMQGLSTGELFF. As DNA, the CDR3 is TGTGCCAGCTCACCGATGCAAGGCCTTTCCACCGGGGAGCTGTTTTTT.

This clone came up a few times. The chain recombines TRBV27 with TRBJ2-7; D remains unclear. V lost 4 bases and J lost 2, with 9 bases in between. Germline CDR1 reads MNHEY; CDR2 reads SMNVEV (reference sequence). The CDR3 has 13 amino acids. The CDR3 region has the DNA TGTGCCAGCAGTTCTGGTGGTACCTACGAGCAGTACTTC. Its translation is CASSSGGTYEQYF.

The V and J genes are TRBV7-8 and TRBJ1-4, with TRBD1 matching 8 bases. The V segment lost 3 bases and the J segment 5 bases; nucleotides outside the gene matches: 5. Germline assignment: CDR1 SGHVS and CDR2 FQNEAQ. The CDR3 sequence is 15 residues long. CDR3 sequence: CASSFHRGKNEKLFF. The CDR3 DNA follows: TGTGCCAGCAGCTTCCACAGGGGGAAGAATGAAAAACTGTTTTTT. The whole variable domain, remainder taken from reference TRBV7-8 and TRBJ1-4, is GAGVSQSPRYKVAKRGQDVALRCDPISGHVSLFWYQQALGQGPEFLTYFQNEAQLDKSGLPSDRFFAERPEGSVSTLKIQRTQQEDSAVYLCASSFHRGKNEKLFFGSGTQLSVL.

The gene calls are TRBV2 and TRBJ2-1; 11 nucleotides align to TRBD2. Per germline, CDR1 SNHLY and CDR2 FYNNEI. V shed 3 bases, J shed 0 bases, and the junction held 4 bases outside the gene matches. CDR3 length equals 17 residues. CDR3 sequence: CASSDPSGRSSYNEQFF. CDR3 DNA: TGTGCCAGCAGTGACCCTAGCGGGAGGAGCTCCTACAATGAGCAGTTCTTC.

The chain combines TRBV2 with TRBJ2-7; D is tentatively TRBD1 or TRBD2 (5 bases each). Trimming took 8 bases from V and 3 from J, leaving 8 bases between them. The germline gives CDR1 SNHLY, CDR2 FYNNEI. CDR3 size: 11 residues. The CDR3 is CASGTVYEQYF. CDR3 DNA: TGTGCCAGCGGGACGGTCTACGAGCAGTACTTC.

J is TRBJ2-7 and V is TRBV11-3, with D perhaps TRBD1 (6 bases). CDR1 is SGHNT, CDR2 YENEEA, per germline. Trimming took 5 bases from V and 3 from J, leaving 14 bases between them. The CDR3 totals 14 residues. The DNA for the CDR3 is TGTGCCAGCAGCCCGACCGGGACAAGCTACGAGCAGTACTTC. Translating gives CASSPTGTSYEQYF.

The chain couples TRBV19 to TRBJ2-4, with D unresolved. This CDR3 is 15 amino acids long. V lost 6 bases and J 0 bases, leaving 12 bases between the germline ends. CDR1 and CDR2 from the germline V gene are LNHDA and SQIVND (reference sequence). The CDR3 protein is CASSLLDGAKNIQYF. CDR3 sequence (DNA): TGTGCCAGTAGCTTATTGGACGGAGCCAAAAACATTCAGTACTTC.

The genes are TRBV7-3 and TRBJ2-1, with TRBD2 matching 12 bases. CDR1 is SGHTA, CDR2 FQGTGA, per germline. CDR3 length equals 16 residues. V lost 5 bases, J lost 4 bases, and 6 bases stayed unmatched. The CDR3 nucleotides read TGTGCCAGCAGCCCTATGACTAGCGGGGGTTACAATGAGCAGTTCTTC. Its protein is CASSPMTSGGYNEQFF.

This clone was found once. The rearrangement links TRBV6-1 to TRBJ1-2, with a possible D match to TRBD1 (6 bases). Germline V CDR1 and CDR2: MNHNS, SASEGT. CDR3 length: 14 residues. The V end lost 5 bases, the J end lost 2 bases, and 12 bases lay between the germline ends. CDR3 DNA: TGTGCCAGCAGTTTGGACAGAACGAACTATGGCTACACCTTC. The encoded protein is CASSLDRTNYGYTF.

V usage is TRBV18 and J usage is TRBJ2-5, with a possible D match to TRBD1 (5 bases). V gave up 6 bases and J gave up 2 bases, with 7 bases separating them. The CDR3 extends over 12 amino acids. CDR1 KGHSH and CDR2 LQKENI come from the germline V gene. The CDR3 is CASSTVQETQYF. For the CDR3, the DNA is TGTGCCAGCTCGACAGTACAAGAGACCCAGTACTTC.

CDR3 nucleotides: TGTGCCAGCAGCTTAGACCAAGGAAACACCATATATTTT. Amino acids: CASSLDQGNTIYF. This chain connects TRBV11-3 to TRBJ1-3; D remains ambiguous. There are 13 residues in the CDR3. The ends were cut back, 0 bases at V and 4 bases at J, with 4 bases in the middle. Germline V gene data show CDR1 as SGHNT and CDR2 as YENEEA.

This chain links TRBV2 with TRBJ2-3, with 7 bases matching TRBD1. Germline values: CDR1 SNHLY, CDR2 FYNNEI. This CDR3 is 14 amino acids long. After removal of 10 bases from V and 2 bases from J, the junction contained 9 bases not matched to a gene. CDR3 region: CATATGSPTDTQYF. The DNA for the CDR3 is TGTGCCACCGCGACAGGGAGCCCCACAGATACGCAGTATTTT.

The chain has TRBV28 and TRBJ2-5, with a tentative D call TRBD2 (6 bases). V was cut by 7 bases and J by 2 bases, with 20 bases left in between. The CDR3 runs to 16 residues. CDR1 is MDHEN and CDR2 is SYDVKM in the germline V gene. CDR3 sequence (DNA): TGTGCCAGCACCGTTGCGGGGTGGGGAGGTCAAGAGACCCAGTACTTC. This translates into CASTVAGWGGQETQYF.

This clone came up once. The J gene is TRBJ2-1, the V gene TRBV6-5; D is uncertain. The CDR3 runs to 14 residues. CDR1 and CDR2 from the germline V gene are MNHEY and SVGAGI. V shed 0 bases and J shed 8 bases, with 11 bases lying between them. In nucleotides, the CDR3 is TGTGCCAGCAGTTACTCGACACGCGATGATGAGCAGTTCTTC. It specifies CASSYSTRDDEQFF.